The present TCR beta chain was sequenced within a study of OX40 agonist ivuxolimab in advanced cancers. Study-level information: The patients received ivuxolimab by intravenous route every 2 weeks at 0.01 to 10 mg/kg.

Points on this clone: Its antigen remains unidentified.

Samples were taken at baseline and on day 1 of cycles 4 and 7. J was trimmed by 7 bases and V by 0 bases; bases with no gene match: 7. From germline, CDR1 is MNHEY and CDR2 SMNVEV (reference sequence). The CDR3 covers 15 residues. Repertoires were generated with immunoSEQ multiplex PCR, while TCRdb's copy carries only in-frame clones and drops some. Of about 67,000 clones listed, 80% to 95% are singletons. Study results and limitations: Antigen specificity remained undetermined for the expanded peripheral T cells.

The chain uses TRBV27 and TRBJ1-2, with 8 positions matching TRBD1. This sequence was found in an adult with an advanced solid tumor such as melanoma, head and neck, liver or kidney cancer. The material sequenced was CD4+ or CD8+ T cells sorted from blood, taken in a trial of the OX40 agonist ivuxolimab. The CDR3 nucleotides are TGTGCCAGCAGTTTATCGGCCAGGGGGCTAAGTGGCTACACCTTC. Translating gives CASSLSARGLSGYTF.